The 13 T cell receptor beta chains listed next were all sequenced from one sample in a study of T cells after yellow fever vaccination. TCRdb fed the 5' RACE reads into MiXCR, producing one record per CDR3 protein. This table has about 340,000 distinct CDR3 sequences, almost 4% appearing once. Material: PBMCs, obtained 5 days after the yellow fever booster vaccination. The receptors here all came from a man aged 18 to 29 who received the YFV17D yellow fever vaccine.

The gene calls are TRBV3-1 and TRBJ2-2, with D hard to call. The V end lost 1 base, the J end lost 1 base, and 4 bases lay between the germline ends. The CDR3 length is 14 residues. Germline assignment: CDR1 LGHDT and CDR2 YNNKEL (reference sequence). The CDR3: CASSQGWNTGELFF. In DNA, the CDR3 is TGTGCCAGCAGCCAAGGTTGGAACACCGGGGAGCTGTTTTTT.

The chain employs TRBV29-1 and TRBJ2-1; possibly TRBD1 for D (5 bases). The germline V and J ends were trimmed by 0 bases and 1 base, with 16 bases remaining between them. CDR1 and CDR2 (germline): SQVTM, ANQGSEA. CDR3 length: 17 residues. CDR3 nucleotide sequence: TGCAGCGTTGAAGATCCCAGCTTGGGGCTATCCTACAATGAGCAGTTCTTC. It yields the protein CSVEDPSLGLSYNEQFF.

Many counts were recorded for this clonotype. The chain couples TRBV6-2 or TRBV6-3 to TRBJ2-6; a weak D match, TRBD1 (5 bases). From germline, CDR1 is MNHEY and CDR2 SVGEGT. The CDR3 length is 18 residues. V gave up 1 base and J gave up 2 bases, with 15 bases separating them. CDR3 coding DNA: TGTGCCAGCAGTTACTTCAGGGTGCTGAGGCCTGGGGCCAACGTCCTGACTTTC. The encoded protein is CASSYFRVLRPGANVLTF.

There are many counts of this clonotype. The chain couples TRBV5-1 to TRBJ1-5; the D gene is possibly TRBD1 (5 bases). V was shortened by 3 bases and J by 4 bases, with 8 bases between the two germline ends. The CDR3 is 13 amino acids. Germline assignment: CDR1 SGHRS and CDR2 YFSETQ. Here the CDR3 reads CASSSGGNQPQHF. CDR3 nucleotide sequence: TGCGCCAGCAGCTCCGGGGGAAATCAGCCCCAGCATTTT.

In this sample, this clonotype turned up a few times. This chain uses TRBV20-1 with TRBJ1-4; D is ambiguous. V was pared by 1 base and J by 8 bases, with 14 bases between. CDR1 and CDR2 from the germline V gene are DFQATT and SNEGSKA (reference sequence). The CDR3 loop spans 14 amino acids. The CDR3 DNA is TGCAGTGCTAGAGTTGGACGGCTCGGGGAAAAACTGTTTTTT. Protein: CSARVGRLGEKLFF.

The V call is TRBV7-8, the J call TRBJ2-7, with a possible D match to TRBD2 (6 bases). Between the trimmed V and J ends, which lost 1 base and 2 bases, there was a span of 18 bases. Germline V lookup: CDR1 SGHVS, CDR2 FQNEAQ. The CDR3 is 17 residues long. CDR3 sequence: CASSLGPERAGAYEQYF. The CDR3 DNA sequence: TGTGCCAGCAGCTTAGGTCCGGAGCGGGCGGGCGCCTACGAGCAGTACTTC. The complete variable domain, with remaining parts taken from reference TRBV7-8 and TRBJ2-7, reads GAGVSQSPRYKVAKRGQDVALRCDPISGHVSLFWYQQALGQGPEFLTYFQNEAQLDKSGLPSDRFFAERPEGSVSTLKIQRTQQEDSAVYLCASSLGPERAGAYEQYFGPGTRLTVT.

This clonotype has ten or more counts. The V gene is TRBV2, the J gene TRBJ2-7; TRBD2 is a possible D gene (5 bases). The ends were cut back, 1 base at V and 2 bases at J, with 9 bases in the middle. Germline values: CDR1 SNHLY, CDR2 FYNNEI. The CDR3 loop spans 14 amino acids. The CDR3 bases are TGTGCCAGCAGTGAAGGAGGGATACCCTACGAGCAGTACGTC. Translating it yields CASSEGGIPYEQYV.

This clonotype has more than one count but fewer than ten. This sequence joins TRBV12-3 or TRBV12-4 and TRBJ1-4, with D hard to call. The CDR3 contains 15 residues. V dropped 6 bases and J dropped 3 bases, with 14 bases sitting between them. The CDR3 DNA reads TGTGCCAGCAGCTATGTGGGTTCCGCTAATGAAAAACTGTTTTTT. Protein product: CASSYVGSANEKLFF.

This clonotype was found a few times. The chain employs TRBV5-1 and TRBJ2-7, with 9 bases fitting TRBD1. Trimming took 3 bases from V and 3 from J; bases not matched to a gene: 1. Germline V gives CDR1 SGHRS, CDR2 YFSETQ. The CDR3 is 13 amino acids. CDR3 DNA sequence: TGCGCCAGCAGCTGGACAGGGGTCTACGAGCAGTACTTC. Its protein is CASSWTGVYEQYF.

This clonotype showed up many times. The V gene is TRBV27, the J gene TRBJ1-1, with TRBD1 matching 7 bases. J lost 4 bases, V lost 8 bases, and 1 base had no gene match. Germline loops: CDR1 MNHEY, CDR2 SMNVEV (reference sequence). The CDR3 length is 11 residues. DNA of the CDR3: TGTGCCAGCCAGGGGGGCACTGAAGCTTTCTTT. This translates into CASQGGTEAFF.

This clonotype was observed a few times. The rearrangement uses TRBV7-2 and TRBJ2-5; 8 bases align to TRBD1. Trimming took 5 bases from V and 5 from J; bases not matched to a gene: 10. This CDR3 has 15 amino acids. The germline gives CDR1 SGHTA, CDR2 FQGNSA. DNA for the CDR3: TGTGCCAGCAGCGAAACTTGGACAGGGATCGAGACCCAGTACTTC. This sequence encodes CASSETWTGIETQYF.

The chain combines TRBV25-1 with TRBJ2-7; TRBD2 matches 7 bases. The CDR3 extends over 11 amino acids. With 6 bases clipped from V and 9 bases from J, the junction kept 5 bases outside the gene matches. The germline gives CDR1 MGHDK, CDR2 SYGVNS. Written as DNA, the CDR3 is TGTGCCAGCAGGGCGGGGAGGGTGCAGTACTTC. The encoded protein is CASRAGRVQYF.

In this sample, this clonotype turned up many times. This chain connects TRBV5-1 to TRBJ2-3; no firm D call. Trimming shortened V by 3 bases and J by 6 bases, and 14 bases separated the two germline ends. Germline-derived CDR1 and CDR2 are SGHRS and YFSETQ. The CDR3 is 14 amino acids. For the CDR3, the DNA is TGCGCCAGCAGCTCTATAGGACCTAGGGATACGCAGTATTTT. Translation: CASSSIGPRDTQYF.